The 26 T cell receptor beta chains below all came from one sample that was sequenced in a study of blood T cells in healthy people across ages. The use of a sample-barcoded 5' primer and a J-beta primer mix characterized a second PCR of about 6 to 12 cycles. TCRdb reprocessed the 5' RACE reads with MiXCR, giving one entry per CDR3 protein. The sample contains about a million distinct CDR3 sequences, about 53% of which appear only once. Sequenced: blood. The receptor source for this set is a woman aged 60-70 years in good health.

This clonotype was seen more than once but under ten times. The chain links TRBV27 to TRBJ2-7; possibly TRBD2 for D (5 bases). V was shortened by 5 bases and J by 4 bases, with 15 bases between the two germline ends. Germline CDR1 and CDR2: MNHEY and SMNVEV (reference sequence). The CDR3 consists of 14 residues. CDR3 protein: CASSTLLGRYEQYF. DNA of the CDR3: TGTGCCAGCAGTACGTTACTAGGGCGATACGAGCAGTACTTC.

The chain carries TRBV30 and TRBJ1-6; D remains unclear. Germline loops: CDR1 GTSNPN, CDR2 SVGIG (reference sequence). The CDR3 spans 13 residues. Trimming took off 8 bases at V and 5 bases at J, with 13 bases between the two ends. CDR3 sequence (DNA): TGTGCCGTACAGCGTGGGGATAATTCACCCCTCCACTTT. It specifies CAVQRGDNSPLHF.

In this sample, this clonotype turned up once. The chain carries TRBV4-2 and TRBJ2-1; TRBD1 or TRBD2 may be the D gene (6 bases each). This CDR3 spans 16 amino acids. V was cut by 1 base and J by 2 bases, with 12 bases left in between. The germline CDR1 and CDR2 sequences are LGHNA and YNFKEQ. CDR3 in amino acids: CASSQGRAGAYNEQFF. Written as DNA, the CDR3 is TGTGCCAGCAGCCAAGGGAGGGCAGGGGCCTACAATGAGCAGTTCTTC.

This clonotype turned up a few times. The chain links TRBV27 to TRBJ2-3; D possibly uses TRBD1 or TRBD2 (5 bases each). Trimming removed 1 base from V and 0 bases from J, with 11 bases in between. Germline V gene data show CDR1 as MNHEY and CDR2 as SMNVEV (reference sequence). This CDR3 has 16 amino acids. The CDR3 loop is CASSLFGTTSTDTQYF. CDR3 nucleotide sequence: TGTGCCAGCAGTTTATTTGGGACCACTAGCACAGATACGCAGTATTTT.

This clonotype appeared a few times. The V and J genes are TRBV30 and TRBJ2-5; 12 bases are a match to TRBD2. V was clipped by 4 bases and J by 4 bases; unmatched bases: 7. Germline CDR1 is GTSNPN and CDR2 is SVGIG (reference sequence). CDR3 length: 15 amino acids. The CDR3 nucleotides are TGTGCCTGGACTAGCGGGAGGGCCCTCACAGAGACCCAGTACTTC. Translating gives CAWTSGRALTETQYF. The variable domain in full, with the rest retrieved from reference TRBV30 and TRBJ2-5, is SQTIHQWPATLVQPVGSPLSLECTVEGTSNPNLYWYRQAAGRGLQLLFYSVGIGQISSEVPQNLSASRPQDRQFILSSKKLLLSDSGFYLCAWTSGRALTETQYFGPGTRLLVL.

This clonotype was observed a handful of times. The rearrangement links TRBV28 to TRBJ2-5; D not certain. The J call is doubtful: the DNA matches TRBJ2-7 better. CDR1 is MDHEN and CDR2 is SYDVKM in the germline V gene. This CDR3 is built from 14 residues. CDR3 in DNA: TGTGCCAGCAGTTTATGGACGGACTCCTACGAGCAGTACTTC. Amino acids: CASSLWTDSYEQYF.

V gene TRBV12-3 or TRBV12-4 combines with J gene TRBJ2-1, with a tentative D call TRBD1 (6 bases). Deletions cut 2 bases from V and 3 bases from J, with 14 bases between. The CDR3 totals 16 residues. CDR3 protein: CASSLLGRGGYNEQFF. The CDR3 nucleotides are TGTGCCAGCAGTTTACTTGGGAGAGGGGGCTACAATGAGCAGTTCTTC.

This clonotype was seen more than once but under ten times. The chain links TRBV10-2 to TRBJ2-3; D is uncertain. V gave up 7 bases and J gave up 2 bases, with 4 bases separating them. The CDR3 totals 11 residues. Germline CDR1 and CDR2: WSHSY and SAAADI. The CDR3 protein is CASKNTDTQYF. The CDR3 region has the DNA TGCGCCAGCAAGAACACAGATACGCAGTATTTT.

This chain connects TRBV14 to TRBJ2-5; D is possibly TRBD2 (6 bases). The CDR3 runs to 17 residues. V gave up 5 bases and J gave up 1 base, with 20 bases separating them. Germline V CDR1 and CDR2: SGHDN, FVKESK. CDR3 nucleotides: TGTGCCAGCAGCTGGATTGGAGGGGAGATCCGCCAAGAGACCCAGTACTTC. Residues: CASSWIGGEIRQETQYF.

The chain carries TRBV14 and TRBJ2-1; 7 bases are a match to TRBD2. In germline, CDR1 is SGHDN, CDR2 FVKESK. The CDR3 consists of 14 residues. Trimming took 3 bases from V and 1 from J; bases not matched to a gene: 0. The CDR3 region is CASSHGGSYNEQFF. The CDR3 nucleotides are TGTGCCAGCAGCCACGGGGGGTCCTACAATGAGCAGTTCTTC.

V gene TRBV6-6 combines with J gene TRBJ2-7; D gene ambiguous. This CDR3 contains 11 residues. CDR1 and CDR2 (germline): MNHNY, SVGAGI (reference sequence). V dropped 6 bases and J dropped 4 bases, with 7 bases sitting between them. For the CDR3, the DNA is TGTGCCAGCAGGGCTTCGTACGAGCAGTACTTC. It yields the protein CASRASYEQYF.

The genes are TRBV3-1 and TRBJ2-1; D is uncertain. Near its end, the DNA agrees better with TRBJ2-7, so the J call may be wrong. From germline, CDR1 is LGHDT and CDR2 YNNKEL (reference sequence). The CDR3 contains 17 residues. Written as DNA, the CDR3 is TGTGCCAGCAGCCAAGATCTCGGCGGAGCCTCCTACAATGAGCAGTACTTC. This codes for CASSQDLGGASYNEQYF.

This clonotype was picked up a small number of times. The chain employs TRBV4-3 and TRBJ2-7; D unresolved. V dropped 1 base and J dropped 6 bases, with 16 bases sitting between them. Germline CDR1 LGHNA, CDR2 YSLEER. The CDR3 length is 15 residues. Here the CDR3 reads CASSQGRAGVSEQYF. In DNA form, the CDR3 reads TGCGCCAGCAGCCAAGGTAGGGCAGGAGTTTCCGAGCAGTACTTC.

V gene TRBV7-2 combines with J gene TRBJ2-1; 8 bases are a match to TRBD2. Germline CDR1 SGHTA, CDR2 FQGNSA. V was clipped by 7 bases and J by 3 bases; unmatched bases: 11. This CDR3 comprises 16 residues. The DNA of the CDR3 is TGTGCCAGCACGGGAGCAAGCGGGAGCCTCTACAATGAGCAGTTCTTC. It encodes CASTGASGSLYNEQFF.

The sample holds a few counts of this clonotype. V gene TRBV27 combines with J gene TRBJ1-1; a weak D match, TRBD1 (6 bases). Germline values: CDR1 MNHEY, CDR2 SMNVEV (reference sequence). This CDR3 comprises 13 residues. Trimming removed 5 bases from V and 6 bases from J, with 13 bases in between. The CDR3 nucleotides are TGTGCCAGCAGTCGGCAGGGGAGCGCTGAAGCTTTCTTT. This encodes CASSRQGSAEAFF.

The V gene is TRBV12-3 or TRBV12-4, the J gene TRBJ2-4; TRBD2 might be the D (7 bases). The J call is in doubt because the DNA end fits TRBJ2-7 better. CDR3 length equals 16 residues. CDR3 loop: CASSFSRGGSSYEQYF. DNA for the CDR3: TGTGCCAGCAGTTTCTCAAGGGGGGGCTCCTCCTACGAGCAGTACTTC.

V is TRBV20-1 and J is TRBJ2-5, with TRBD2 matching 10 bases. Losses at the gene ends were 5 bases for V and 2 bases for J; bases not matched to a gene: 17. The CDR3 contains 18 residues. Looked up from germline, CDR1 is DFQATT and CDR2 is SNEGSKA (reference sequence). DNA of the CDR3: TGCAGTGCTCACGGAAACGGACTAGCGGAGGGGGCTCAAGAGACCCAGTACTTC. Translation gives CSAHGNGLAEGAQETQYF.

V usage is TRBV20-1 and J usage is TRBJ1-5; TRBD1 is a possible D gene (5 bases). V lost 0 bases, J lost 5 bases, and 14 bases lay in between. The CDR3 has 15 residues. Germline lookup yields CDR1 DFQATT and CDR2 SNEGSKA (reference sequence). CDR3 loop: CSARDHVRGDQPQHF. Here the CDR3 DNA reads TGCAGTGCTAGAGATCACGTGCGGGGGGATCAGCCCCAGCATTTT.

CDR3: CSARDQGVLGSNEQFF. CDR3 nucleotides: TGCAGTGCTAGAGATCAGGGCGTCCTTGGGAGCAATGAGCAGTTCTTC. This chain connects TRBV20-1 to TRBJ2-1; the D call may be TRBD1 or TRBD2 (5 bases each). The CDR3 runs 16 residues. V lost 0 bases to trimming and J lost 6 bases, with 18 bases between them. Germline V gene sequence: CDR1 DFQATT, CDR2 SNEGSKA (reference sequence).

DNA for the CDR3: TGTGCCAGCTCACCACCAGGACAGAGCAATCAGCCCCAGCATTTT. Translating it yields CASSPPGQSNQPQHF. The rearrangement uses TRBV18 and TRBJ1-5; TRBD1 is a possible D gene (6 bases). The V and J ends lost 0 bases and 1 base respectively, with 7 bases between them. Per germline, CDR1 KGHSH and CDR2 LQKENI. The CDR3 loop spans 15 amino acids.

This chain uses TRBV28 with TRBJ2-7; 7 nucleotides match TRBD2. The CDR3 loop spans 12 amino acids. V trimming: 7 bases; J trimming: 5 bases; junction bases outside the gene matches: 5. Germline assignment: CDR1 MDHEN and CDR2 SYDVKM. CDR3 sequence (DNA): TGTGCCAGCACCCCAGGGAGGGACGAGCAGTACTTC. This encodes CASTPGRDEQYF.

CDR3 loop: CASSNQGGSNADTQYF. As DNA, the CDR3 is TGTGCCAGCAGCAACCAAGGGGGGAGTAATGCAGATACGCAGTATTTT. The V call is TRBV7-2, the J call TRBJ2-3; either TRBD1 or TRBD2 may fit D (6 bases each). The germline gives CDR1 SGHTA, CDR2 FQGNSA. The CDR3 extends over 16 amino acids. Between the trimmed V and J ends, which lost 5 bases and 4 bases, there was a span of 19 bases.

The chain is built from TRBV7-2 and TRBJ2-3; 8 positions match TRBD2. CDR1 is SGHTA and CDR2 is FQGNSA in the germline V gene. Germline trimming cut 5 bases from V and 4 bases from J; bases unmatched to any gene: 14. The CDR3 has 17 residues. This CDR3 is CASSPSPSGSEADTQYF. CDR3 DNA sequence: TGTGCCAGCAGCCCGTCTCCCAGCGGGAGTGAAGCAGATACGCAGTATTTT.

This clonotype appeared once. V usage is TRBV7-8 and J usage is TRBJ1-2; D ambiguous. Germline values: CDR1 SGHVS, CDR2 FQNEAQ. The ends were cut back, 0 bases at V and 9 bases at J, with 17 bases in the middle. The CDR3 runs 15 residues. The DNA of the CDR3 is TGTGCCAGCAGCTTAGCTAGTACAGCCACAGTAAGCTACACCTTC. Its translation: CASSLASTATVSYTF.

The V gene is TRBV29-1, the J gene TRBJ2-2; 7 nucleotides align to TRBD1. Germline assignment: CDR1 SQVTM and CDR2 ANQGSEA. The CDR3 runs to 14 residues. Trimming took 3 bases from V and 6 from J; bases not matched to a gene: 7. CDR3 protein: CSVETGSWAGELFF. In DNA, the CDR3 is TGCAGCGTTGAGACAGGGAGTTGGGCCGGGGAGCTGTTTTTT.

The CDR3 here is CASSQEDISSYNEQYF. In DNA form, the CDR3 reads TGCGCCAGCAGCCAAGAGGACATTAGCTCCTACAATGAGCAGTACTTC. V gene TRBV4-1 combines with J gene TRBJ2-1, with D maybe TRBD1 (5 bases). The J call may be incorrect, as the DNA end agrees better with TRBJ2-7. Germline loops: CDR1 MGHRA, CDR2 YSYEKL. The CDR3 has 16 residues.